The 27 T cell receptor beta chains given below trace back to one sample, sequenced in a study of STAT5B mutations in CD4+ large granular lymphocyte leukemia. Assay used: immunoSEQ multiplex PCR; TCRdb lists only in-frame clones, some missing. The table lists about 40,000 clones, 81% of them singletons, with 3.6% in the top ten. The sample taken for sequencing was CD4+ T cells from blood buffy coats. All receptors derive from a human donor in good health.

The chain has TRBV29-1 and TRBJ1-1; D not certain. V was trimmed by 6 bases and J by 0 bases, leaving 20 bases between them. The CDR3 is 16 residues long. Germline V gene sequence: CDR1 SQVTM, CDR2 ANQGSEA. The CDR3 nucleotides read TGCAGCGTCCAGAGGAAGTCTTGGGAGATGAACACTGAAGCTTTCTTT. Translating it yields CSVQRKSWEMNTEAFF.

The DNA for the CDR3 is TGCGCCAGCAGCTTGAGTGGGCCACAGGGGTTGAACTATGGCTACACCTTC. Translating it yields CASSLSGPQGLNYGYTF. The rearrangement joins TRBV5-1 to TRBJ1-2, with 7 nucleotides matching TRBD1. CDR1 and CDR2 (germline): SGHRS, YFSETQ. The V and J ends lost 1 base and 2 bases, in that order; junction bases with no gene match: 11. There are 17 residues in the CDR3.

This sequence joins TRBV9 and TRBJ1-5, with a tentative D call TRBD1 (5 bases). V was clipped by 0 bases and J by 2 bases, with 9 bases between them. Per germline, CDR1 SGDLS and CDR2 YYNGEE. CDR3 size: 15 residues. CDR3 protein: CASSVGGVGNQPQHF. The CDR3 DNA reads TGTGCCAGCAGCGTAGGAGGGGTAGGCAATCAGCCCCAGCATTTT.

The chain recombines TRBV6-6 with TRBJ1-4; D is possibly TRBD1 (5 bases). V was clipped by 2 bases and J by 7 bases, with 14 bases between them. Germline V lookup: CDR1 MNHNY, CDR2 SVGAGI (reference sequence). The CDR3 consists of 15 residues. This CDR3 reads CASSYNGAGGEKLFF. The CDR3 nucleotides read TGTGCCAGCAGTTACAACGGGGCTGGGGGTGAAAAACTGTTTTTT.

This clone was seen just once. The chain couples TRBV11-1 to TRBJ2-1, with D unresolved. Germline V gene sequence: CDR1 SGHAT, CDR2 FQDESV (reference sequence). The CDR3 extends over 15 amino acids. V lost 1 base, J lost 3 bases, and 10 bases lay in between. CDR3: CASSLEQQNYNEQFF. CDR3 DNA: TGTGCCAGCAGCTTAGAGCAGCAGAACTACAATGAGCAGTTCTTC.

The CDR3, as DNA: TGTGCCAGTAATCATCAGGGAACGAACTATGGCTACACCTTC. Protein product: CASNHQGTNYGYTF. The J gene is TRBJ1-2, the V gene TRBV19, with D possibly being TRBD1 (5 bases). Trimming cost V 7 bases and J 2 bases, with 14 bases left between them. The germline V gene encodes CDR1 LNHDA and CDR2 SQIVND (reference sequence). This CDR3 is 14 amino acids long.

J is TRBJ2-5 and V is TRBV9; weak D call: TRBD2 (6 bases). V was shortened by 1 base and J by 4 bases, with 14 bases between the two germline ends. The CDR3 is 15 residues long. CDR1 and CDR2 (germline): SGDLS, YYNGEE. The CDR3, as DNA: TGTGCCAGCAGCGTATGGAGGGGCGCTGGAGAGACCCAGTACTTC. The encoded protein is CASSVWRGAGETQYF.

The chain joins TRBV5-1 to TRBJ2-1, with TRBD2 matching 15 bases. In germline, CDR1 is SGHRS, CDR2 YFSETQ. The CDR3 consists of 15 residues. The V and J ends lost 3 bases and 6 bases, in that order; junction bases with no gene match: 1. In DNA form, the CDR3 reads TGCGCCAGCAGCTGGACTAGCGGGAGGGTCAATGAGCAGTTCTTC. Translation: CASSWTSGRVNEQFF.

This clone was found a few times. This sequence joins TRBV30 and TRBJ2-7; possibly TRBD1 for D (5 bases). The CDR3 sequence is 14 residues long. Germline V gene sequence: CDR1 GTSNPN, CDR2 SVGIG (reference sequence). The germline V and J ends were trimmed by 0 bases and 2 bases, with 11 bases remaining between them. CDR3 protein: CAWSVRRVPYEQYF. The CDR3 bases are TGTGCCTGGAGTGTACGCAGGGTCCCCTACGAGCAGTACTTC.

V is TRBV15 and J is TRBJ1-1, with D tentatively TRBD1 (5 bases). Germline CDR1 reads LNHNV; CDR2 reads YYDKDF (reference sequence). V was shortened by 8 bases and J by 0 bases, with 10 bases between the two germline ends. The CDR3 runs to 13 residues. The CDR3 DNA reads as TGTGCCACCGAGGGGATCATGAACACTGAAGCTTTCTTT. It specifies CATEGIMNTEAFF.

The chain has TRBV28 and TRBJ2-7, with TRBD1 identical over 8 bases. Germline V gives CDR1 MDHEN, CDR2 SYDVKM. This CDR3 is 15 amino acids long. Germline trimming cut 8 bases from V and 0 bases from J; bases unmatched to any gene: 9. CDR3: CASWSRDRSSYEQYF. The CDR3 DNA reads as TGTGCCAGCTGGAGTCGGGACAGGAGCTCCTACGAGCAGTACTTC. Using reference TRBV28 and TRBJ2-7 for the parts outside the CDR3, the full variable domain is DVKVTQSSRYLVKRTGEKVFLECVQDMDHENMFWYRQDPGLGLRLIYFSYDVKMKEKGDIPEGYSVSREKKERFSLILESASTNQTSMYLCASWSRDRSSYEQYFGPGTRLTVT.

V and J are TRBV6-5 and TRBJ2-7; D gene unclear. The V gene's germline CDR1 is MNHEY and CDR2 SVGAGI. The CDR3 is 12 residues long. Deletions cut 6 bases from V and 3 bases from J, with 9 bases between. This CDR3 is CASRGPGYEQYF. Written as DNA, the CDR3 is TGTGCCAGCAGAGGACCCGGCTACGAGCAGTACTTC.

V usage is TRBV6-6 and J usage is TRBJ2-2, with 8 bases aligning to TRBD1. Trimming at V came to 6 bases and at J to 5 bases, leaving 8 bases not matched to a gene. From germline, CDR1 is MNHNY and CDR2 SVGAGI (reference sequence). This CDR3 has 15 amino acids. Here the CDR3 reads CASRSDRGPTGELFF. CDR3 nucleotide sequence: TGTGCCAGCAGGTCAGACAGGGGACCGACCGGGGAGCTGTTTTTT.

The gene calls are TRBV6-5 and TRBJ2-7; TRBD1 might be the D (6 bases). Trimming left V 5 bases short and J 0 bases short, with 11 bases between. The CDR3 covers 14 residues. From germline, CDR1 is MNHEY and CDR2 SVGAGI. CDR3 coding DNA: TGTGCCAGCAGTAAAGGACAGACCTCCTACGAGCAGTACTTC. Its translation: CASSKGQTSYEQYF.

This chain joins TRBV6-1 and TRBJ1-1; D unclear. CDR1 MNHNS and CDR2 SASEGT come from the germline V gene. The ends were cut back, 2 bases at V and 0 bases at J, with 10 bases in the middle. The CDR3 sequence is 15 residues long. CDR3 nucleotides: TGTGCCAGCAGTGAATTCGGCAGCTTGAACACTGAAGCTTTCTTT. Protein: CASSEFGSLNTEAFF.

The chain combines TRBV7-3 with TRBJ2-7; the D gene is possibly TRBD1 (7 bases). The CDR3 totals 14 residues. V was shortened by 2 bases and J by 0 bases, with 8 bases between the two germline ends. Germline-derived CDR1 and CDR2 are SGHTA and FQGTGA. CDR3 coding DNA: TGTGCCAGCAGCTTACAGGGGGGCTCCTACGAGCAGTACTTC. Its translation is CASSLQGGSYEQYF.

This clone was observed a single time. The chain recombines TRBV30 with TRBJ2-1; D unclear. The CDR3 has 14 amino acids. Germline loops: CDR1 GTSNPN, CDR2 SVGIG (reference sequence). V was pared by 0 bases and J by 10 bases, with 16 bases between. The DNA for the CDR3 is TGTGCCTGGAGTGTACTAAACCAGGCCAACGAGCAGTTCTTC. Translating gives CAWSVLNQANEQFF.

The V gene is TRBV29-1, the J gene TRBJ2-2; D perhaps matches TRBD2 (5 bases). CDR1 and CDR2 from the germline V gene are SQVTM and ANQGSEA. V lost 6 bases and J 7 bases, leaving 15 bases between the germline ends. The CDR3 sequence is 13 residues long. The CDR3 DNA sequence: TGCAGCGTGCGGCAGGCACGGGACGGGGAGCTGTTTTTT. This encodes CSVRQARDGELFF.

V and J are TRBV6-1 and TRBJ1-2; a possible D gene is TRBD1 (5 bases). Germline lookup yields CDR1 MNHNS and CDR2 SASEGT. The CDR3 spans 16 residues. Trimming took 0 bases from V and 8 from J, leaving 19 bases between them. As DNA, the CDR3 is TGTGCCAGCAGTGAAGCAAGAGGAGGGGACTACCGGGGCTACACCTTC. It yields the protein CASSEARGGDYRGYTF.

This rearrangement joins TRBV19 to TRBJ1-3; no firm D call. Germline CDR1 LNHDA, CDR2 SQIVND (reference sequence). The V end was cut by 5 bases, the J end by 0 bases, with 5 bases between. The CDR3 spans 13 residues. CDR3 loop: CASSGFSGNTIYF. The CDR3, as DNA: TGTGCCAGTAGTGGATTCTCTGGAAACACCATATATTTT.

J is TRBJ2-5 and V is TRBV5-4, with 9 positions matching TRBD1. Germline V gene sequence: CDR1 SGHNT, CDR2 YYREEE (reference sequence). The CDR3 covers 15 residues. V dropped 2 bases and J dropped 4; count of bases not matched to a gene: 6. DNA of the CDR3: TGTGCCAGCAGCTTCCGGACAGGGGCCGTAGAGACCCAGTACTTC. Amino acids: CASSFRTGAVETQYF.

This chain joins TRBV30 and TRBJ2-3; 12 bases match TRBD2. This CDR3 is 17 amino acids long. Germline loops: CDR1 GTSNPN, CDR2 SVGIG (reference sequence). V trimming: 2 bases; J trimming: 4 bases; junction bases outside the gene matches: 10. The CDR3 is CAWSPILAGGRADTQYF. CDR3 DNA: TGTGCCTGGAGTCCTATTCTAGCGGGAGGGAGGGCAGATACGCAGTATTTT.

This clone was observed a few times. Here the CDR3 DNA reads TGTGCCAGCAGCTCCCTACGGGACAGTTCGACTGAAGCTTTCTTT. The encoded protein is CASSSLRDSSTEAFF. The gene calls are TRBV7-8 and TRBJ1-1; 7 bases fit TRBD1. Trimming cost V 4 bases and J 5 bases; bases outside gene matches: 10. This CDR3 is 15 amino acids long. CDR1 is SGHVS and CDR2 is FQNEAQ in the germline V gene.

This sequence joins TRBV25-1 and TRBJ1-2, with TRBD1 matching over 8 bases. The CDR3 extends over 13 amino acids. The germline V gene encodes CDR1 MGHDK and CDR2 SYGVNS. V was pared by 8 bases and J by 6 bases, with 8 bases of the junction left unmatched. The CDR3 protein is CASGGQGKNGYTF. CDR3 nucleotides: TGTGCCAGCGGAGGACAGGGAAAGAATGGCTACACCTTC.

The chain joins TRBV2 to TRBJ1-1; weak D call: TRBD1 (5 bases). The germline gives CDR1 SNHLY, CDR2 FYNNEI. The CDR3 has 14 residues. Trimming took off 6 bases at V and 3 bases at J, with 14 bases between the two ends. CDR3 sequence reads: CASSRVFTDTEAFF. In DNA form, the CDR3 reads TGTGCCAGCAGCAGGGTATTTACGGACACTGAAGCTTTCTTT.

The DNA of the CDR3 is TGTGCCAGTAGCGACAGGGGGTGGGCAGAGACCCAGTACTTC. This codes for CASSDRGWAETQYF. V gene TRBV19 combines with J gene TRBJ2-5; 9 nucleotides agree with TRBD1. Germline CDR1 LNHDA, CDR2 SQIVND (reference sequence). V dropped 6 bases and J dropped 4; count of bases not matched to a gene: 6. CDR3 length: 14 amino acids.

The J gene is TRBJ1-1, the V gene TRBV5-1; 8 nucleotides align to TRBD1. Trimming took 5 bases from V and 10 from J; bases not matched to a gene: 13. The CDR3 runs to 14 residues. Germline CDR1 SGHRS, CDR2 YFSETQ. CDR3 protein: CASRSGQGANSAFF. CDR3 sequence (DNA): TGCGCCAGCAGAAGTGGGCAGGGGGCGAATTCAGCTTTCTTT.